This T cell receptor (beta chain) is drawn from a study of cytotoxic CD8 clonotypes in ibrutinib-treated CLL. TCRdb's copy holds only in-frame clones and misses some; the assay was immunoSEQ multiplex PCR. The table has 27,000 or so clones, approximately 85% seen once. CDR1 and CDR2 from the germline V gene are SNHLY and FYNNEI. V was clipped by 4 bases and J by 0 bases, with 8 bases between them. This CDR3 spans 14 amino acids. The V and J genes are TRBV2 and TRBJ2-3, with D unresolved. The sample consisted of PBMCs, taken after 24 months of ibrutinib treatment. This receptor was identified in a human donor with chronic lymphocytic leukemia. CDR3 in DNA: TGTGCCAGCAGTGTGGACGGAAGCACAGATACGCAGTATTTT. This encodes CASSVDGSTDTQYF.